The clone carrying this TCR beta chain was seen a handful of times. What it recognizes is unknown. This CDR3 is 18 amino acids long. V shed 4 bases and J shed 4 bases, with 26 bases lying between them. Germline V CDR1 and CDR2: MGHDK, SYGVNS. This sample is part of a study of blood T cells in healthy people across ages. Using a J-beta primer mix together with a sample-barcoded 5' primer, a second PCR was run for roughly 6 to 12 cycles. Every single cDNA molecule received a tag from a template-switch adaptor with 12 random nucleotides. TCRdb used MiXCR to reprocess the 5' RACE reads, holding one entry per CDR3 protein. The repertoire includes about 680,000 distinct CDR3 sequences, 49% of them detected once, and under 35% sits in the top ten. Study-wide points: The study found more naive CD4+ cells and higher diversity in long-lived than aged donors.

The receptor was isolated from a woman aged 60-70 years in good health. Sequencing was carried out using blood. The chain uses TRBV25-1 and TRBJ2-7; D possibly matches TRBD1 or TRBD2 (6 bases each). The CDR3 sequence: CASSGRDGWRQGSYEQYF. The CDR3, as DNA: TGTGCCAGCAGTGGGAGGGACGGCTGGCGCCAGGGGAGTTACGAGCAGTACTTC.